This TCR beta chain was captured in a study of T cell changes during pregnancy in multiple sclerosis. Germline-derived CDR1 and CDR2 are SNHLY and FYNNEI. The CDR3 totals 14 residues. V dropped 4 bases and J dropped 9; count of bases not matched to a gene: 7. The method was immunoSEQ multiplex PCR; TCRdb's version includes in-frame clones alone and lacks a portion of them. The sample yields around 52,000 clones, about 87% seen once. Specimen: peripheral blood from another person, used as feeder cells. V and J are TRBV2 and TRBJ2-1; TRBD2 matches at 9 bases. The sequence came from a human donor whose cells served as feeder cells for cultures in a pregnancy study. The CDR3 DNA reads TGTGCCAGCAGTGCAAGGACTAGCGATTCTGAGCAGTTCTTC. This translates into CASSARTSDSEQFF.